A single sample gave rise to the 12 T cell receptor beta chains below, sequenced in a study of T cell repertoires in cytomegalovirus infection. In TCRdb, the reads were re-called with MiXCR into one record per CDR3 protein. The sample lists some 390,000 distinct CDR3 sequences, 15% to 20% occurring once. The material sequenced was PBMCs. Source of these receptors: a human donor in good health (CMV status not recorded). Some clones in this sample may be carry-over from other donors' samples.

The chain carries TRBV12-3 or TRBV12-4 and TRBJ2-2, with D hard to call. V was cut by 7 bases and J by 1 base, with 10 bases left in between. This CDR3 comprises 14 residues. CDR3 sequence (DNA): TGTGCCAGCACCCCGGGCCTGAACACCGGGGAGCTGTTTTTT. It encodes CASTPGLNTGELFF.

The J gene is TRBJ2-1, the V gene TRBV7-2; D unclear. CDR3 size: 13 residues. Germline assignment: CDR1 SGHTA and CDR2 FQGNSA. V was cut by 5 bases and J by 9 bases, with 14 bases left in between. Here the CDR3 reads CASSRWTRSEQFF. The DNA of the CDR3 is TGTGCCAGCAGCCGCTGGACGAGAAGTGAGCAGTTCTTC.

This chain joins TRBV5-5 and TRBJ2-1; D gene unclear. The CDR3 contains 10 residues. With 5 bases removed from V and 9 bases from J, the gap between germline ends came to 6 bases. Germline V lookup: CDR1 SGHKS, CDR2 YYEKEE (reference sequence). For the CDR3, the DNA is TGTGCCAGCAGGGCCCGTGAGCAGTTCTTC. It encodes CASRAREQFF.

J is TRBJ2-7 and V is TRBV2; D not resolved. Trimming removed 4 bases at V and 2 bases at J, with 9 bases between. The CDR3 sequence is 13 residues long. Germline V CDR1 and CDR2: SNHLY, FYNNEI. Here the CDR3 DNA reads TGTGCCAGCAGTGCGAGCCTAGCCTACGAGCAGTACTTC. This codes for CASSASLAYEQYF.

The chain combines TRBV27 with TRBJ1-4, with TRBD1 matching 8 bases. This CDR3 is built from 15 residues. The germline V gene encodes CDR1 MNHEY and CDR2 SMNVEV (reference sequence). Trimming at V came to 5 bases and at J to 8 bases, leaving 10 bases not matched to a gene. The CDR3 loop reads CASSEDRARREKLFF. In DNA form, the CDR3 reads TGTGCCAGCAGTGAGGACAGGGCCCGCCGAGAAAAACTGTTTTTT.

This clonotype was counted only a few times. The chain recombines TRBV6-6 with TRBJ2-4; D unresolved. The CDR3 totals 13 residues. Germline values: CDR1 MNHNY, CDR2 SVGAGI (reference sequence). Between the trimmed V and J ends, which lost 5 bases and 7 bases, there was a span of 12 bases. The CDR3 here is CASSTTMGNIQYF. Written as DNA, the CDR3 is TGTGCCAGCAGTACCACTATGGGCAACATTCAGTACTTC.

J is TRBJ2-3 and V is TRBV6-2 or TRBV6-3, with D tentatively TRBD2 (5 bases). Trimming left V 11 bases short and J 3 bases short, with 24 bases between. This CDR3 is built from 16 residues. Germline V gene sequence: CDR1 MNHEY, CDR2 SVGEGT. The CDR3 DNA is TGTGCCGCACCCCCGAGCCCCGGGGTGGTAACAGATACGCAGTATTTT. This codes for CAAPPSPGVVTDTQYF.

A few counts support this clonotype. This sequence joins TRBV4-3 and TRBJ2-2; a possible D gene is TRBD1 (5 bases). V lost 0 bases to trimming and J lost 5 bases, with 7 bases between them. This CDR3 is 14 amino acids long. Germline values: CDR1 LGHNA, CDR2 YSLEER. CDR3 coding DNA: TGCGCCAGCAGCCAAGACCCAGGGACCGGGGAGCTGTTTTTT. It translates to CASSQDPGTGELFF.

The J gene is TRBJ2-7, the V gene TRBV7-2, with a possible D match to TRBD1 (6 bases). Per germline, CDR1 SGHTA and CDR2 FQGNSA. CDR3 length equals 12 residues. The V and J ends lost 4 bases and 5 bases respectively, with 9 bases between them. Written as DNA, the CDR3 is TGTGCCAGCAGCTGGAAGGGGGACGAGCAGTACTTC. Its protein is CASSWKGDEQYF.

There are many counts of this clonotype. The rearrangement uses TRBV7-2 and TRBJ2-1, with TRBD2 matching over 9 bases. The germline V gene encodes CDR1 SGHTA and CDR2 FQGNSA. Trimming removed 3 bases from V and 1 base from J; junction bases left unmatched: 10. This CDR3 comprises 18 residues. The CDR3 DNA reads TGTGCCAGCAGCTTCAGCGGGAGGATCCTTAGATCCTACAATGAGCAGTTCTTC. The encoded protein is CASSFSGRILRSYNEQFF.

This chain connects TRBV2 to TRBJ1-1; TRBD1 might be the D (6 bases). CDR1 is SNHLY, CDR2 FYNNEI, per germline. The V gene lost 3 bases and the J gene lost 4 bases, with 9 bases spanning the gap. The CDR3 length is 13 residues. The chain's CDR3 is CASSDGGPTEAFF. DNA of the CDR3: TGTGCCAGCAGTGACGGGGGCCCCACTGAAGCTTTCTTT.

The rearrangement joins TRBV6-5 to TRBJ2-7; TRBD2 aligns across 9 bases. CDR1 and CDR2 (germline): MNHEY, SVGAGI. This CDR3 spans 16 amino acids. After removal of 2 bases from V and 2 bases from J, the junction contained 7 bases not matched to a gene. The CDR3 nucleotides are TGTGCCAGCAGTTACGATGGTGCGGGAGGGCCCTACGAGCAGTACTTC. It codes for CASSYDGAGGPYEQYF.